Listed below are T cell receptor beta chains from one sample, sequenced in a study of neurological immune-mediated disorders. TCRdb fed the 5' RACE reads into MiXCR, producing one record per CDR3 protein. Found here are about 59,000 distinct CDR3 sequences, 24% of them singletons; the top ten hold 3.5% to 5.5%. Material for sequencing was PBMCs. These receptors were taken from a man between 60 and 75 years old with HTLV-1-associated myelopathy (HAM/TSP). CDR3s leave out the opening cysteine and the closing phenylalanine or tryptophan. A D gene is named only where the DNA matches it firmly.

v_call: TRBV5-1; d_call: NA; cdr3_aa: ASSGEGVDTQY
v_call: TRBV5-1; d_call: TRBD1; cdr3_aa: ATKQGARYNEQF
v_call: TRBV24-1; d_call: TRBD1; cdr3_aa: ATSDGQGARNEQF
v_call: TRBV6-2/TRBV6-3; d_call: NA; cdr3_aa: ASSFGQDYSYEQY
v_call: TRBV10-3; d_call: TRBD1; cdr3_aa: AISLDRGNEQF
v_call: TRBV25-1; d_call: TRBD1; cdr3_aa: ASSPDRGRTEAF
v_call: TRBV20-1; d_call: NA; cdr3_aa: SARDAGSSYEQY
v_call: TRBV5-1; d_call: TRBD1; cdr3_aa: ASSWGQGAYNEQF
v_call: TRBV7-2; d_call: NA; cdr3_aa: ASSPFSGTGELF
v_call: TRBV6-5; d_call: NA; cdr3_aa: ASSYSITTANYGYT
v_call: TRBV27; d_call: NA; cdr3_aa: ASSFRTNTGELF
v_call: TRBV14; d_call: TRBD1; cdr3_aa: ASSRGTGTPYEQY
v_call: TRBV7-3; d_call: TRBD1; cdr3_aa: ASSSGTGGGTQY
v_call: TRBV12-3/TRBV12-4; d_call: NA; cdr3_aa: ASSSGTQLNEQY
v_call: TRBV5-5; d_call: TRBD1; cdr3_aa: ASSRTGGGGEAF
v_call: TRBV18; d_call: TRBD2; cdr3_aa: ASSPPGGPLNEQF
v_call: TRBV5-1; d_call: NA; cdr3_aa: ASWDTRPHEQY
v_call: TRBV20-1; d_call: TRBD2; cdr3_aa: SARDIVGTSGRLRAYNEQF
v_call: TRBV28; d_call: NA; cdr3_aa: AISPGLREQY
v_call: TRBV18; d_call: NA; cdr3_aa: ASSPGGSTEAF
v_call: TRBV6-6; d_call: TRBD1; cdr3_aa: ASSDRATDSPLH
v_call: TRBV2; d_call: TRBD1; cdr3_aa: ASRAYAGTGVDEQY
v_call: TRBV20-1; d_call: NA; cdr3_aa: SAMDNANTGELF
v_call: TRBV7-2; d_call: TRBD1; cdr3_aa: ASSSRQGWDEQF
v_call: TRBV7-9; d_call: TRBD2; cdr3_aa: ASSQGLLYEQY
v_call: TRBV20-1; d_call: NA; cdr3_aa: SARDIGQRTF
v_call: TRBV20-1; d_call: NA; cdr3_aa: SAGSDEQY
v_call: TRBV18; d_call: NA; cdr3_aa: ASSPPHETQY
v_call: TRBV18; d_call: TRBD1; cdr3_aa: ASSWPGQGNTEAF
v_call: TRBV4-1; d_call: TRBD2; cdr3_aa: ASSLTIGRGEDTQY
v_call: TRBV5-4; d_call: NA; cdr3_aa: ASSGAGAETQY
v_call: TRBV5-1; d_call: NA; cdr3_aa: ASSLAASGGSEKLF
v_call: TRBV5-6; d_call: TRBD2; cdr3_aa: ASSLDSSSGWSTDTQY
v_call: TRBV12-3/TRBV12-4; d_call: TRBD2; cdr3_aa: ASSLDAGGYNEQF
v_call: TRBV7-8; d_call: TRBD2; cdr3_aa: ASRKTSGTTDTQY
v_call: TRBV29-1; d_call: NA; cdr3_aa: SALGLNYEQY
v_call: TRBV28; d_call: NA; cdr3_aa: ASSLGSTDTQY
v_call: TRBV20-1; d_call: TRBD2; cdr3_aa: RASGGYEQY
v_call: TRBV7-2; d_call: NA; cdr3_aa: ASSSDMSKNIQY
v_call: TRBV10-3; d_call: TRBD1; cdr3_aa: AIRSTGGTEAF
v_call: TRBV27; d_call: NA; cdr3_aa: ASSLGPGLNTEAF
v_call: TRBV20-1; d_call: TRBD2; cdr3_aa: SARLMTSAGYNEQF
v_call: TRBV29-1; d_call: NA; cdr3_aa: SVAYRVDAEAY
v_call: TRBV2; d_call: NA; cdr3_aa: ASSEHTSNTGELF
v_call: TRBV20-1; d_call: NA; cdr3_aa: SALGRGLNEKLF
v_call: TRBV7-9; d_call: TRBD2; cdr3_aa: ASSLELAGSEQF
v_call: TRBV5-1; d_call: NA; cdr3_aa: ASSLDRHYEQY
v_call: TRBV6-4; d_call: TRBD1; cdr3_aa: ATMTGAPYEQY
v_call: TRBV20-1; d_call: TRBD1; cdr3_aa: SAREGTVAF